Sequencing of this T cell receptor (beta chain) was carried out in a study of metastatic and nonmetastatic thyroid tumors. Study-level background: Peripheral blood and tumor or nodule samples from malignant and benign thyroid patients were compared.

Germline V lookup: CDR1 MDHEN, CDR2 SYDVKM. CDR3 length equals 15 residues. The V and J ends lost 6 bases and 2 bases, in that order; junction bases with no gene match: 4. General observations from the study: A significant increase in TCR beta diversity was reportedly seen in malignant thyroid tumors relative to benign nodules, in blood and tumor.

Treatment of any kind had been given to no patient before thyroid surgery. The table lists this clone with many counts. Its cognate antigen is unknown. As processed by the authors: CDR3 differences across clinicopathological groups were used to build a distant-metastasis classifier for papillary thyroid cancer. Through MiXCR, TCRdb re-clonotyped the PCR reads. These V and J calls rely on TCRdb rather than the paper's analysis. The sample holds about 92,000 clones; 15% are singletons and the top ten take 3% to 4.5%. This clonotype was sampled from a female donor with papillary thyroid cancer or a benign thyroid nodule (not recorded which). Some clones in this sample may be carry-over from other donors' samples. The chain recombines TRBV28 with TRBJ2-5; 12 bases line up with TRBD2. What was sequenced was blood. In DNA form, the CDR3 reads TGTGCCAGCAGCTTCGGGACTAGCGGGCAAGAGACCCAGTACTTC. The encoded protein is CASSFGTSGQETQYF.